The 30 T cell receptor beta chains below come from one sample, sequenced in a study of blood T cell repertoires in COVID-19. Here immunoSEQ multiplex PCR was the method, and the copy in TCRdb shows in-frame clones only, minus some. The data show approximately 130,000 clones, approximately 85% seen once. Sequencing was performed on peripheral blood. The receptors here all came from a human donor in a cohort sampled during active COVID-19.

This clone was found many times. The genes are TRBV7-6 and TRBJ2-1; 9 nucleotides agree with TRBD2. The germline V gene has CDR1 SGHVS and CDR2 FNYEAQ. This CDR3 has 14 residues. V shed 2 bases and J 10 bases; nucleotides not matched to a gene: 6. CDR3 sequence: CASSLLASGKEQFF. The CDR3 DNA reads as TGTGCCAGCAGCTTACTCGCTAGCGGGAAGGAGCAGTTCTTC.

The rearrangement links TRBV5-1 to TRBJ2-3, with TRBD2 matching 11 bases. Germline V CDR1 and CDR2: SGHRS, YFSETQ. V gave up 1 base and J gave up 4 bases; unmatched junction bases: 2. This CDR3 contains 15 residues. The CDR3 DNA follows: TGCGCCAGCAGCTTGCCTAGCGGGGGGTCAGATACGCAGTATTTT. Its protein is CASSLPSGGSDTQYF.

This chain uses TRBV11-2 with TRBJ2-2; 8 nucleotides agree with TRBD1. The V and J ends lost 3 bases and 4 bases, in that order; junction bases with no gene match: 7. The V gene's germline CDR1 is SGHAT and CDR2 FQNNGV. This CDR3 is 16 amino acids long. The DNA of the CDR3 is TGTGCCAGCAGCTTCGAGAATACAGGGGGCACCGGGGAGCTGTTTTTT. Its translation is CASSFENTGGTGELFF.

This rearrangement joins TRBV7-2 to TRBJ1-1; D is unclear. This CDR3 region has 12 residues. V gave up 10 bases and J gave up 8 bases, with 17 bases separating them. CDR1 is SGHTA and CDR2 is FQGNSA in the germline V gene. CDR3: CAIGKRVPEAFF. As DNA, the CDR3 is TGTGCCATTGGTAAACGGGTTCCCGAAGCTTTCTTT.

Only a few counts were recorded for this clone. J is TRBJ1-1 and V is TRBV15; D call uncertain. CDR3 length equals 14 residues. Germline V gene data show CDR1 as LNHNV and CDR2 as YYDKDF (reference sequence). Trimming stripped 4 bases from V and 7 bases from J, with 16 bases between. The CDR3: CATSNLQRAGEAFF. The CDR3 region has the DNA TGTGCCACCAGCAACCTTCAACGGGCGGGTGAAGCTTTCTTT.

The rearrangement uses TRBV24-1 and TRBJ2-5, with D tentatively TRBD1 (6 bases). This CDR3 is built from 15 residues. From germline, CDR1 is KGHDR and CDR2 SFDVKD. V was pared by 4 bases and J by 0 bases, with 11 bases between. The CDR3 sequence is CATSDVRTDQETQYF. CDR3 in DNA: TGTGCCACCAGTGACGTGAGGACAGACCAAGAGACCCAGTACTTC.

The chain carries TRBV15 and TRBJ2-3, with D perhaps matching TRBD1 (5 bases). The germline V gene encodes CDR1 LNHNV and CDR2 YYDKDF (reference sequence). With 5 bases removed from V and 6 bases from J, the gap between germline ends came to 12 bases. This CDR3 is built from 13 residues. The CDR3 DNA reads as TGTGCCACCAGCGGGATGCACAGGGATACGCAGTATTTT. It is translated as CATSGMHRDTQYF.

The CDR3 reads CASSLRMGGTEAFF. The CDR3 DNA is TGTGCCAGCAGCTTACGAATGGGGGGTACTGAAGCTTTCTTT. The chain recombines TRBV11-3 with TRBJ1-1; tentatively, D is TRBD1 (5 bases). The CDR3 runs 14 residues. Trimming left V 2 bases short and J 5 bases short, with 12 bases between. Germline CDR1 reads SGHNT; CDR2 reads YENEEA.

The sample holds a few counts of this clone. The gene calls are TRBV7-9 and TRBJ1-2; TRBD1 matches 7 bases. Germline-derived CDR1 and CDR2 are SEHNR and FQNEAQ (reference sequence). Trimming took 5 bases from V and 8 from J; bases not matched to a gene: 5. The CDR3 is 12 residues long. The CDR3 reads CASSTRQGGYTF. The CDR3 DNA is TGTGCCAGCAGCACCCGACAGGGAGGCTACACCTTC.

This clone was seen more than once but under ten times. This rearrangement joins TRBV7-3 to TRBJ2-2; D is unclear. Trimming shortened V by 8 bases and J by 0 bases, and 10 bases separated the two germline ends. Germline CDR1 SGHTA, CDR2 FQGTGA. This CDR3 region has 14 residues. CDR3 sequence: CASRWAANTGELFF. DNA for the CDR3: TGTGCCAGCCGGTGGGCAGCGAACACCGGGGAGCTGTTTTTT.

This chain links TRBV7-6 with TRBJ2-7, with 10 bases matching TRBD1. J was trimmed by 0 bases and V by 4 bases; bases with no gene match: 3. The CDR3 is 15 residues long. CDR1 and CDR2 from the germline V gene are SGHVS and FNYEAQ. The chain's CDR3 is CASSSGTGDSYEQYF. CDR3 sequence (DNA): TGTGCCAGCAGCTCCGGGACAGGGGACTCCTACGAGCAGTACTTC.

The chain recombines TRBV5-1 with TRBJ1-1, with no clear D. Trimming pared 6 bases from V and 3 bases from J, leaving 6 bases between. The CDR3 spans 11 residues. Germline V lookup: CDR1 SGHRS, CDR2 YFSETQ. CDR3 region: CASISDTEAFF. For the CDR3, the DNA is TGCGCCAGCATTTCGGACACTGAAGCTTTCTTT. The complete variable domain, with remaining parts taken from reference TRBV5-1 and TRBJ1-1, reads KAGVTQTPRYLIKTRGQQVTLSCSPISGHRSVSWYQQTPGQGLQFLFEYFSETQRNKGNFPGRFSGRQFSNSRSEMNVSTLELGDSALYLCASISDTEAFFGQGTRLTVV.

The chain couples TRBV7-3 to TRBJ1-1, with D uncertain. The germline CDR1 and CDR2 sequences are SGHTA and FQGTGA. This CDR3 has 13 residues. V was shortened by 1 base and J by 3 bases, with 6 bases between the two germline ends. The CDR3 region is CASSLNRDTEAFF. CDR3 DNA sequence: TGTGCCAGCAGCTTAAACCGGGACACTGAAGCTTTCTTT.

This chain connects TRBV11-2 to TRBJ2-5, with 8 bases matching TRBD1. V was clipped by 3 bases and J by 1 base; unmatched bases: 7. Germline CDR1 reads SGHAT; CDR2 reads FQNNGV. The CDR3 loop spans 16 amino acids. The chain's CDR3 is CASSFGQGELQETQYF. The CDR3 nucleotides read TGTGCCAGCAGCTTCGGACAGGGAGAGCTCCAAGAGACCCAGTACTTC.

The chain is built from TRBV11-2 and TRBJ2-2; 12 bases line up with TRBD2. Trimming at V came to 3 bases and at J to 2 bases, leaving 4 bases not matched to a gene. The CDR3 length is 17 residues. Looked up from germline, CDR1 is SGHAT and CDR2 is FQNNGV. CDR3 coding DNA: TGTGCCAGCAGCTTCCGACTAGCGGGGGCCAACACCGGGGAGCTGTTTTTT. It codes for CASSFRLAGANTGELFF.

V is TRBV19 and J is TRBJ2-5; TRBD1 might be the D (6 bases). With 3 bases removed from V and 2 bases from J, the gap between germline ends came to 13 bases. Germline values: CDR1 LNHDA, CDR2 SQIVND (reference sequence). There are 15 residues in the CDR3. CDR3 bases: TGTGCCAGTAGTATGGGCAGGGGAAGGCAAGAGACCCAGTACTTC. It specifies CASSMGRGRQETQYF.

The CDR3 here is CAWSVNSDREAFF. For the CDR3, the DNA is TGTGCCTGGAGTGTAAATTCGGACAGGGAAGCTTTCTTT. This chain links TRBV30 with TRBJ1-1; 7 bases are shared with TRBD1. V trimming: 0 bases; J trimming: 8 bases; junction bases outside the gene matches: 6. The CDR3 contains 13 residues. Germline assignment: CDR1 GTSNPN and CDR2 SVGIG (reference sequence). The whole variable domain, filled in from reference TRBV30 and TRBJ1-1, reads SQTIHQWPATLVQPVGSPLSLECTVEGTSNPNLYWYRQAAGRGLQLLFYSVGIGQISSEVPQNLSASRPQDRQFILSSKKLLLSDSGFYLCAWSVNSDREAFFGQGTRLTVV.

The chain combines TRBV9 with TRBJ1-6; TRBD1 matches at 7 bases. V shed 0 bases, J shed 9 bases, and the junction held 6 bases outside the gene matches. Per germline, CDR1 SGDLS and CDR2 YYNGEE. The CDR3 is 15 residues long. CDR3 protein: CASSVEQGGVSPLHF. CDR3 coding DNA: TGTGCCAGCAGCGTAGAGCAGGGGGGCGTTTCACCCCTCCACTTT.

The rearrangement links TRBV9 to TRBJ1-2, with D perhaps TRBD1 (5 bases). CDR3 length: 15 residues. Trimming cost V 4 bases and J 2 bases, with 15 bases left between them. In germline, CDR1 is SGDLS, CDR2 YYNGEE. The CDR3 loop is CASSPFDSRNYGYTF. The CDR3 region has the DNA TGTGCCAGCAGCCCCTTCGACAGCCGGAACTATGGCTACACCTTC.

This clone was seen only once. This chain links TRBV21-1 with TRBJ2-1; the table gives TRBD2 as D, unverified against the DNA. TRBV21-1 is a pseudogene segment. The CDR3 extends over 19 amino acids. The CDR3 nucleotides read TGTGCCAGCAGCAAAGGAAGTGGGTTAGCGGGGGCCGATTACAATGAGCAGTTCTTC. This sequence encodes CASSKGSGLAGADYNEQFF.

The rearrangement uses TRBV6-1 and TRBJ2-4; no clear D gene. This CDR3 is built from 16 residues. Germline V gives CDR1 MNHNS, CDR2 SASEGT. The V end was cut by 0 bases, the J end by 1 base, with 10 bases between. In DNA form, the CDR3 reads TGTGCCAGCAGTGAAGCACCGGGTGGCGCCAAAAACATTCAGTACTTC. It specifies CASSEAPGGAKNIQYF.

This clone appeared a single time. V is TRBV20-1 and J is TRBJ1-1; D uncertain. Germline V gene data show CDR1 as DFQATT and CDR2 as SNEGSKA (reference sequence). The CDR3 is 10 residues long. V was shortened by 7 bases and J by 5 bases, with 8 bases between the two germline ends. The CDR3 is CSVFATEAFF. CDR3 in DNA: TGCAGTGTATTTGCGACTGAAGCTTTCTTT.

This rearrangement joins TRBV18 to TRBJ2-1; 7 bases map to TRBD2. The CDR3 runs 19 residues. V dropped 3 bases and J dropped 1; count of bases not matched to a gene: 15. Germline-derived CDR1 and CDR2 are KGHSH and LQKENI. The CDR3 DNA follows: TGTGCCAGCTCACCGCGGACTTCCGGGGGGTCGAGGTCCTACAATGAGCAGTTCTTC. Protein: CASSPRTSGGSRSYNEQFF.

The chain links TRBV2 to TRBJ2-2; 8 bases fit TRBD2. V was pared by 8 bases and J by 8 bases, with 16 bases of the junction left unmatched. Germline V gene lookup returns CDR1 SNHLY and CDR2 FYNNEI. There are 16 residues in the CDR3. The CDR3 DNA reads as TGTGCCAGCCGGAGGGATGGTAGCGGGGTCAGGGGGGAGCTGTTTTTT. Translating gives CASRRDGSGVRGELFF.

This sequence joins TRBV3-1 (or the pseudogene TRBV3-2) and TRBJ1-3; perhaps TRBD1 as D (5 bases). V lost 2 bases to trimming and J lost 2 bases, with 10 bases between them. CDR3 length: 15 residues. CDR1 LGHDT and CDR2 YNNKEL come from the germline V gene (reference sequence). The CDR3 DNA sequence: TGTGCCAGCAGCCAAAGTGGGGGGGCTGGAAACACCATATATTTT. It yields the protein CASSQSGGAGNTIYF.

This rearrangement joins TRBV6-5 to TRBJ2-3, with 10 bases identical to TRBD2. The ends lost 7 bases at V and 8 bases at J; junction bases unmatched: 12. Germline V lookup: CDR1 MNHEY, CDR2 SVGAGI. The CDR3 length is 15 residues. CDR3 loop: CASNPSGGAVGTQYF. The CDR3 region has the DNA TGTGCCAGCAACCCCAGCGGGGGGGCCGTGGGTACGCAGTATTTT.

The V gene is TRBV19, the J gene TRBJ1-2; D perhaps matches TRBD1 (6 bases). The germline V gene encodes CDR1 LNHDA and CDR2 SQIVND (reference sequence). This CDR3 comprises 14 residues. V was trimmed by 2 bases and J by 4 bases, leaving 11 bases between them. The CDR3 nucleotides are TGTGCCAGTAGTATATCTCAGGGGCCCTATGGCTACACCTTC. Translation: CASSISQGPYGYTF.

The chain carries TRBV19 and TRBJ2-6; tentatively, D is TRBD1 (5 bases). V lost 4 bases, J lost 2 bases, and 9 bases lay in between. Germline lookup yields CDR1 LNHDA and CDR2 SQIVND (reference sequence). The CDR3 runs to 15 residues. This chain's CDR3 is CASSTQGAGANVLTF. The DNA of the CDR3 is TGTGCCAGTAGTACCCAGGGTGCTGGGGCCAACGTCCTGACTTTC.

The CDR3 DNA follows: TGTGCCAGCAGGGTAGGGACAGCCGAAAAACTGTTTTTT. Encoded protein: CASRVGTAEKLFF. This chain joins TRBV7-2 and TRBJ1-4; TRBD1 matches 7 bases. The length of the CDR3 is 13 residues. V trimming: 6 bases; J trimming: 8 bases; junction bases outside the gene matches: 6. From germline, CDR1 is SGHTA and CDR2 FQGNSA.

This clone was counted once. V usage is TRBV13 and J usage is TRBJ2-3; 13 bases line up with TRBD2. V was clipped by 3 bases and J by 5 bases; unmatched bases: 11. This CDR3 comprises 18 residues. Germline loops: CDR1 PRHDT, CDR2 FYEKMQ (reference sequence). This CDR3 is CASSLGTGLAGRVDTQYF. In DNA form, the CDR3 reads TGTGCCAGCAGCTTGGGTACGGGACTAGCGGGGAGGGTAGATACGCAGTATTTT.